Listed below are T cell receptor beta chains from one sample, sequenced in a study of T cell changes during pregnancy in multiple sclerosis. Here immunoSEQ multiplex PCR was the method, and the copy in TCRdb shows in-frame clones only, minus some. Found here are under 100,000 clones, over 90% of them singletons; the top ten hold over 2%. The sample in question was peripheral blood, obtained in the third trimester of pregnancy. The receptors come from a female donor with multiple sclerosis, enrolled in a pregnancy study. The CDR3 runs from the conserved cysteine through the conserved F or W. Each record gives: D gene, clone size, J gene, V gene, CDR3 length, CDR3 protein, CDR3 DNA. A D gene is named only where the DNA matches it firmly. Not every row has a clone size; where given, it reads once, few, many or a size class.

TRBD1 NA TRBJ1-2 TRBV20-1 11 CSANRGFGYTF TGCAGTGCAAACAGGGGTTTTGGCTACACCTTC
NA NA TRBJ2-5 TRBV11-2 14 CASSLRREEETQYF TGTGCCAGCAGCTTAAGAAGGGAGGAGGAGACCCAGTACTTC
TRBD1 NA TRBJ2-2 TRBV27 16 CASSVRQGGNTGELFF TGTGCCAGCAGTGTTCGACAGGGCGGAAACACCGGGGAGCTGTTTTTT
TRBD1 NA TRBJ2-5 TRBV7-3 14 CASSLSGGLETQYF TGTGCCAGCAGCTTATCAGGGGGCCTAGAGACCCAGTACTTC
TRBD1 NA TRBJ1-2 TRBV7-2 13 CASSPRQGDGYTF TGTGCCAGCAGCCCAAGACAGGGTGATGGCTACACCTTC
NA once TRBJ1-2 TRBV2 17 CASSELFRAGQDYGYTF TGTGCCAGCAGTGAGTTATTCCGGGCAGGGCAAGACTATGGCTACACCTTC
NA NA TRBJ2-1 TRBV6-6 13 CASKRGRYNEQFF TGTGCCAGCAAACGGGGGAGATACAATGAGCAGTTCTTC
NA NA TRBJ1-3 TRBV15 15 CATSRVTVSGNTIYF TGTGCCACCAGCAGAGTTACGGTCTCTGGAAACACCATATATTTT
NA NA TRBJ2-7 TRBV5-1 13 CASSLAVGHEQYF TGCGCCAGCAGCTTGGCCGTTGGCCACGAGCAGTACTTC
NA NA TRBJ2-2 TRBV6-5 15 CASALTAAESGELFF TGTGCCAGCGCCTTGACGGCGGCGGAGAGCGGGGAGCTGTTTTTT
TRBD1 NA TRBJ1-2 TRBV19 13 CASDRGIGYGYTF TGTGCCAGTGACAGGGGCATCGGCTATGGCTACACCTTC
NA NA TRBJ1-1 TRBV7-9 14 CASSLGVGGAEAFF TGTGCCAGCAGCTTAGGTGTTGGGGGGGCGGAAGCTTTCTTT
TRBD1 NA TRBJ1-4 TRBV7-9 15 CASSLGTGQEEKLFF TGTGCCAGCAGCTTAGGGACAGGGCAGGAGGAAAAACTGTTTTTT
NA once TRBJ1-2 TRBV9 12 CASSARNYGYTF TGTGCCAGCAGCGCCAGGAACTATGGCTACACCTTC
TRBD1 NA TRBJ2-7 TRBV7-8 13 CASSLDRGGEQYF TGTGCCAGCAGCCTAGACAGGGGTGGCGAGCAGTACTTC
TRBD2 NA TRBJ2-5 TRBV6-5 15 CASTPWGGGVETQYF TGTGCCAGCACTCCCTGGGGGGGAGGGGTAGAGACCCAGTACTTC
TRBD2 NA TRBJ2-1 TRBV5-1 20 CASSLANGGSSIFSYNEQFF TGCGCCAGCAGCTTGGCCAACGGGGGGTCCTCGATCTTCTCCTACAATGAGCAGTTCTTC
NA NA TRBJ1-2 TRBV6-1 13 CASQTVSNYGYTF TGTGCCAGCCAGACAGTCTCCAACTATGGCTACACCTTC
TRBD2 NA TRBJ2-3 TRBV5-4 17 CASSLPLAGVLTDTQYF TGTGCCAGCAGCTTGCCTCTAGCGGGGGTTTTAACAGATACGCAGTATTTT
NA NA TRBJ2-7 TRBV19 14 CASSLDTSSYEQYF TGTGCCAGCTCTCTTGACACGAGCTCCTACGAGCAGTACTTC
NA NA TRBJ1-1 TRBV25-1 14 CASTPPGGFRIAFF TGTGCCAGCACCCCGCCGGGGGGGTTCAGAATAGCTTTCTTT
TRBD2 NA TRBJ2-1 TRBV4-2 20 CASSQGPGGAGDLSYNEQFF TGTGCCAGCAGCCAAGGGCCGGGGGGTGCGGGGGACCTCTCCTACAATGAGCAGTTCTTC
TRBD2 NA TRBJ2-7 TRBV7-3 15 CASSLSGGAPYEQYF TGTGCCAGCAGTTTAAGCGGGGGGGCGCCCTACGAGCAGTACTTC
TRBD1 NA TRBJ1-3 TRBV6-6 15 CASRWGQGLGNTIYF TGTGCCAGCAGGTGGGGACAGGGTCTTGGAAACACCATATATTTT
NA NA TRBJ1-2 TRBV19 14 CASSIYETNYGYTF TGTGCCAGTAGTATTTATGAGACTAACTATGGCTACACCTTC
NA NA TRBJ2-7 TRBV2 12 CASSVSVYEQYF TGTGCCAGCAGTGTGTCGGTGTACGAGCAGTACTTC
NA NA TRBJ1-3 TRBV5-5 15 CASSQDRFSGNTIYF TGTGCCAGCAGCCAAGACAGATTCTCTGGAAACACCATATATTTT
TRBD1 NA TRBJ1-1 TRBV6-1 14 CASSAPDRATEAFF TGTGCCAGCAGTGCCCCGGACAGGGCCACTGAAGCTTTCTTT
TRBD1 NA TRBJ2-7 TRBV11-3 13 CASSRTGEFEQYF TGTGCCAGCAGCCGTACAGGGGAGTTCGAGCAGTACTTC
TRBD1 NA TRBJ2-5 TRBV29-1 15 CSVEGQGSPGETQYF TGCAGCGTTGAGGGACAGGGGTCCCCCGGAGAGACCCAGTACTTC
TRBD1 NA TRBJ1-5 TRBV6-1 15 CASRAWDRGTQPQHF TGTGCCAGCAGGGCTTGGGACAGGGGCACTCAGCCCCAGCATTTT
TRBD1 NA TRBJ2-7 TRBV19 13 CASSSITGGEQYF TGTGCCAGTAGTTCGATCACAGGGGGCGAGCAGTACTTC
NA NA TRBJ1-1 TRBV18 14 CASSPQDGPGKAFF TGTGCCAGCTCACCACAGGACGGACCGGGGAAAGCTTTCTTT
TRBD1 NA TRBJ1-6 TRBV5-8 16 CASRQRTGTGGSPLHF TGTGCCAGCAGACAACGAACCGGGACAGGGGGATCACCCCTCCACTTT
NA NA TRBJ2-3 TRBV9 13 CASSGGSGDTQYF TGTGCCAGCAGCGGCGGCTCCGGGGATACGCAGTATTTT
NA NA TRBJ1-4 TRBV2 15 CASRRQGSANEKLFF TGTGCCAGCAGGCGTCAGGGGTCGGCTAATGAAAAACTGTTTTTT
NA NA TRBJ2-7 TRBV2 11 CASSPEFGQYF TGTGCCAGCAGTCCCGAGTTTGGGCAGTACTTC
NA once TRBJ2-7 TRBV6-5 14 CASSLFTGNHEQYF TGTGCCAGCAGCCTCTTTACAGGGAACCACGAGCAGTACTTC
NA NA TRBJ1-2 TRBV7-3 13 CASSPDRNYGYTF TGTGCCAGCAGTCCCGACAGGAACTATGGCTACACCTTC
TRBD2 NA TRBJ2-7 TRBV7-9 14 CASSLASGVYEQYF TGTGCCAGCAGCTTAGCTAGCGGGGTATACGAGCAGTACTTC
TRBD2 NA TRBJ2-1 TRBV5-4 17 CASSLHTSGVFYNEQFF TGTGCCAGCAGCTTGCATACTAGCGGGGTTTTCTACAATGAGCAGTTCTTC
TRBD1 NA TRBJ1-6 TRBV30 14 CAWTDRGLSSPLHF TGTGCCTGGACGGACAGGGGGCTCAGTTCACCCCTCCACTTT
NA NA TRBJ2-1 TRBV28 16 CASSLMRASSYNEQFF TGTGCCAGCAGTTTAATGCGGGCTAGCTCCTACAATGAGCAGTTCTTC
TRBD1 NA TRBJ1-2 TRBV18 15 CASSPGGQGDYGYTF TGTGCCAGCTCACCAGGGGGACAGGGTGACTATGGCTACACCTTC
NA NA TRBJ1-2 TRBV27 15 CASSLRGRENYGYTF TGTGCCAGCAGTTTAAGGGGCCGGGAGAACTATGGCTACACCTTC
NA NA TRBJ2-7 TRBV14 12 CASSQVTYEQYF TGTGCCAGCAGCCAAGTCACCTACGAGCAGTACTTC